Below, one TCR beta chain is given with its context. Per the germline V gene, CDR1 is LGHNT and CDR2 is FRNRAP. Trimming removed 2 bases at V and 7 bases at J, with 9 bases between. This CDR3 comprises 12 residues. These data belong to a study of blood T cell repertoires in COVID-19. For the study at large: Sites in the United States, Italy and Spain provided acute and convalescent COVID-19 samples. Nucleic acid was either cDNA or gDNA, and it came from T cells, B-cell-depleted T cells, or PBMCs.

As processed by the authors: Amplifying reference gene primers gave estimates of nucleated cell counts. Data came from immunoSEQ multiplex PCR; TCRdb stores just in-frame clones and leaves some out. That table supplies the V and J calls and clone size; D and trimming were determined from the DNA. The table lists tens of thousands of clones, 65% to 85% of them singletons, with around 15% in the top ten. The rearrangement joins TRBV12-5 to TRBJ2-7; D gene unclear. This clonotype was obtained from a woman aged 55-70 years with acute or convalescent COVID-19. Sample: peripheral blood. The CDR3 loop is CASGLPLREQYF. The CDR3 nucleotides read TGTGCTAGTGGTTTGCCCCTCCGGGAGCAGTACTTC.